The sequence of this T cell receptor (beta chain) was determined in a study of blood T cell repertoires in COVID-19. Study summary: Some COVID-19 samples were acute and others convalescent; all came from the United States, Italy and Spain.

V dropped 4 bases and J dropped 3 bases, with 18 bases sitting between them. CDR1 and CDR2 (germline): MGHRA, YSYEKL. This CDR3 is 17 amino acids long. As processed by the authors: Nucleated cell counts were estimated from reference gene primer amplification. The assay was immunoSEQ multiplex PCR, and TCRdb's table has in-frame clones only and misses some. V and J calls and clone size are copied from that table; D and trimming were computed from the DNA. The sample comprises about 420,000 clones, around nine tenths of which are singletons, and 0.7% to 0.85% rests with the top ten. Only a few counts were recorded for this clone. Seattle enrolled patients during active infection and tracked them longitudinally.

The source material was peripheral blood. The V gene is TRBV4-1, the J gene TRBJ2-2, with a tentative D call TRBD2 (6 bases). The TCR was taken from a man aged 18 to 30 with COVID-19, enrolled during active disease. CDR3 bases: TGCGCCAGCAGCCGCTTAAAACCGGGAGATTACACCGGGGAGCTGTTTTTT. Translated: CASSRLKPGDYTGELFF.